The TCR beta chain under discussion was sequenced for a study of blood T cell repertoires in COVID-19. Study-wide background: Spain, Italy and the United States supplied samples that represented acute and convalescent COVID-19. PBMCs, B-cell-depleted T cells, or T cells were the source of the cDNA or gDNA that made up the material.

This CDR3 spans 16 amino acids. J was trimmed by 9 bases and V by 2 bases; bases with no gene match: 12. Germline values: CDR1 SGHKS, CDR2 YYEKEE (reference sequence). Per the original methods: Reference gene primers were amplified, and this amplification served to estimate nucleated cell counts. The table came from immunoSEQ multiplex PCR; TCRdb's copy has only in-frame clones and leaves some out. The V and J calls and clone size come from that table; D and trimming were worked out from the DNA. The data show just under 250,000 clones, with about 90% seen just once and roughly 3% held by the top ten.

The TCR originated in a woman in her 30s who had recovered from COVID-19. Sample: peripheral blood. V and J are TRBV5-5 and TRBJ2-1, with TRBD2 identical over 9 bases. The CDR3 loop is CASSFISLAGRPEQFF. The CDR3 region has the DNA TGTGCCAGCAGCTTTATCTCTCTAGCGGGAAGACCTGAGCAGTTCTTC.